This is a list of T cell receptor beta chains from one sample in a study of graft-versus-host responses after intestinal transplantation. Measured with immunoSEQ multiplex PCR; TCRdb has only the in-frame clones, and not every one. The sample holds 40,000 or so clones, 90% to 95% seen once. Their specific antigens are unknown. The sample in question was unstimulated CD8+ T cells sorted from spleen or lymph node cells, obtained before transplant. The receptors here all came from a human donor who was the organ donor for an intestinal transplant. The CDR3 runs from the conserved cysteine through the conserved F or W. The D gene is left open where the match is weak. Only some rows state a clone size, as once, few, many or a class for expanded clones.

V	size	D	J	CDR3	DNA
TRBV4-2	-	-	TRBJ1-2	CASSQEVIGETNYGYTF	TGTGCCAGCAGCCAAGAGGTAATCGGGGAAACTAACTATGGCTACACCTTC
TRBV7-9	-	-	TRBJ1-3	CASSLETETGNTIYF	TGTGCCAGCAGCTTAGAAACAGAGACAGGAAACACCATATATTTT
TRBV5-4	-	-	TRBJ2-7	CASSSGGYEQYF	TGTGCCAGCAGCTCCGGGGGCTACGAGCAGTACTTC
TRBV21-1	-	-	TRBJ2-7	CAVYGQGVSSSYEQYF	TGTGCAGTATACGGACAGGGGGTTTCGAGCTCCTACGAGCAGTACTTC
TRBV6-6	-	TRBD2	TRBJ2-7	CASSQISSSGLEQYF	TGTGCCAGCAGCCAGATATCGTCTAGCGGGCTCGAGCAGTACTTC
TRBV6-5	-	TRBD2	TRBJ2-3	CASSYSTSGVTDTQYF	TGTGCCAGCAGTTACTCGACTAGCGGGGTCACAGATACGCAGTATTTT
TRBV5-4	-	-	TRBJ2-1	CASSPGVFSYNEQFF	TGTGCCAGCAGCCCCGGGGTCTTCTCCTACAATGAGCAGTTCTTC
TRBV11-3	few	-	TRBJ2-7	CASSRTASYEQYF	TGTGCCAGCAGCCGGACAGCCTCCTACGAGCAGTACTTC
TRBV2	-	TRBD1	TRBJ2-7	CATKPGQSYEQYF	TGTGCCACTAAGCCGGGACAGAGCTACGAGCAGTACTTC
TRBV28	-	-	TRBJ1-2	CASSFYGGGGYTF	TGTGCCAGCAGTTTTTATGGGGGGGGTGGCTACACCTTC
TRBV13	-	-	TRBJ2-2	CASSLGQAGELFF	TGTGCCAGCAGCTTAGGACAGGCCGGGGAGCTGTTTTTT
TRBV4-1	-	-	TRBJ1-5	CASSHPFRGGRSQPQHF	TGCGCCAGCAGCCACCCGTTCCGTGGAGGCCGGAGTCAGCCCCAGCATTTT
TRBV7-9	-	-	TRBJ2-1	CASSLSGGAYNEQFF	TGTGCCAGCAGCTTAAGTGGGGGCGCCTACAATGAGCAGTTCTTC
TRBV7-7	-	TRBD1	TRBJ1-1	CASSQAQGAEAFF	TGTGCTAGCAGCCAGGCCCAGGGGGCTGAAGCTTTCTTT
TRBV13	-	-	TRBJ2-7	CASSRGGYEQYF	TGTGCCAGCAGCAGGGGGGGATACGAGCAGTACTTC
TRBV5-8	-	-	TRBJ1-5	CASSPSGRHQPQHF	TGTGCCAGCAGCCCCTCAGGGAGGCATCAGCCCCAGCATTTT
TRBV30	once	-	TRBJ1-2	CACMLGGQRNYGYTF	TGTGCCTGTATGTTAGGTGGGCAGAGGAACTATGGCTACACCTTC
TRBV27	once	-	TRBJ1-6	CASSFGTESPLHF	TGTGCCAGCAGTTTCGGGACGGAGTCACCCCTCCACTTT
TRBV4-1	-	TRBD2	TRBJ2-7	CASSQVGGAYEQYF	TGCGCCAGCAGCCAAGTCGGGGGGGCCTACGAGCAGTACTTC
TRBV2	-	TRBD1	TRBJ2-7	CASSGSGQGKPYEQYF	TGTGCCAGCAGTGGTTCGGGACAGGGAAAGCCCTACGAGCAGTACTTC
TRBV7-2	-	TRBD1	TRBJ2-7	CASSSWGQGADEQYF	TGTGCCAGCAGCTCCTGGGGGCAGGGGGCCGACGAGCAGTACTTC
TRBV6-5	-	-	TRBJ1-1	CASSYVVDTEAFF	TGTGCCAGCAGTTACGTCGTGGACACTGAAGCTTTCTTT
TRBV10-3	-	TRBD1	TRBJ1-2	CAISVGQAFYGYTF	TGTGCCATCAGTGTTGGACAGGCCTTCTATGGCTACACCTTC
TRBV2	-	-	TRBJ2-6	CASRDLRPRAWANVLTF	TGTGCCAGCAGAGATCTTCGTCCCAGGGCGTGGGCCAACGTCCTGACTTTC
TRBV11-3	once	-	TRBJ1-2	CASSLDPTDPNYGYTF	TGTGCCAGCAGCTTAGATCCCACGGATCCTAACTATGGCTACACCTTC
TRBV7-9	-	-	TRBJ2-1	CASSLERFSYNEQFF	TGTGCCAGCAGCTTAGAGAGGTTCTCCTACAATGAGCAGTTCTTC
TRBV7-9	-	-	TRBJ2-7	CASSLIHEQYF	TGTGCCAGCAGCTTAATTCACGAGCAGTACTTC
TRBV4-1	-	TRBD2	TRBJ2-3	CASSQASGGAADTQYF	TGCGCCAGCAGCCAAGCCAGCGGGGGGGCGGCTGATACGCAGTATTTT
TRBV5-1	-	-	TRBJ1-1	CASSMDVPTEAFF	TGCGCCAGCAGCATGGACGTCCCCACTGAAGCTTTCTTT
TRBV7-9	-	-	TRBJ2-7	CASSLAGDYSYEQYF	TGTGCCAGCAGCTTAGCGGGGGATTACTCCTACGAGCAGTACTTC
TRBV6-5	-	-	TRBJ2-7	CASSYWGWTYEQYF	TGTGCCAGCAGTTACTGGGGGTGGACCTACGAGCAGTACTTC
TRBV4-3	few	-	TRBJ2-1	CASSQVVHEQFF	TGCGCCAGCAGCCAAGTTGTTCATGAGCAGTTCTTC
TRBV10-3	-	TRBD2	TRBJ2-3	CAISDTSGGPSTDTQYF	TGTGCCATCAGTGATACTAGCGGGGGGCCTAGCACAGATACGCAGTATTTT
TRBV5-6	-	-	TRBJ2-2	CASSFDPTGELFF	TGTGCCAGCAGTTTTGACCCCACCGGGGAGCTGTTTTTT
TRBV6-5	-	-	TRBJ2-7	CASSPSGADEQYF	TGTGCCAGCAGCCCATCGGGGGCCGACGAGCAGTACTTC
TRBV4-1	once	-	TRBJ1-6	CASSHQGFSYNSPLHF	TGCGCCAGCAGCCACCAGGGGTTCTCCTATAATTCACCCCTCCACTTT
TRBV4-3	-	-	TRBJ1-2	CASSQVNSRPGDGYTF	TGCGCCAGCAGCCAAGTTAACTCCCGGCCAGGGGATGGCTACACCTTC
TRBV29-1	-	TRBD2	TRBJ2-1	CSVEIAGGSYNEQFF	TGCAGCGTTGAAATAGCGGGGGGCTCCTACAATGAGCAGTTCTTC
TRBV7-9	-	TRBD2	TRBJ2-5	CASSLVAGNQETQYF	TGTGCCAGCAGCTTAGTAGCGGGGAACCAAGAGACCCAGTACTTC
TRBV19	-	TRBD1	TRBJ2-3	CASSLQGEIGTQYF	TGTGCCAGTAGTTTACAGGGGGAGATTGGAACGCAGTATTTT
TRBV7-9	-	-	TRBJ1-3	CASEEGVAGNTIYF	TGTGCCAGCGAAGAAGGGGTGGCAGGAAACACCATATATTTT
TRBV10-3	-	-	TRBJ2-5	CAISESWGRGETQYF	TGTGCCATCAGTGAATCGTGGGGGCGAGGGGAGACCCAGTACTTC
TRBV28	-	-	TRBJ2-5	CASSNPPGSRDTDGTQYF	TGTGCCAGCAGCAATCCCCCAGGGTCCCGGGACACGGATGGGACCCAGTACTTC
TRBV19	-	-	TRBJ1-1	CARPADGTEAFF	TGTGCCCGACCAGCCGACGGAACGGAAGCTTTCTTT
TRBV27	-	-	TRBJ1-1	CASSLRSVRDTEAFF	TGTGCCAGCAGTTTAAGAAGCGTCAGGGACACTGAAGCTTTCTTT
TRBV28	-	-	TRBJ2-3	CASSLSAGGTDTQYF	TGTGCCAGCAGTTTATCCGCAGGGGGCACAGATACGCAGTATTTT
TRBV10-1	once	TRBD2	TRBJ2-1	CASSVTSGHQQFF	TGCGCCAGCAGTGTAACTAGCGGGCACCAGCAGTTCTTC
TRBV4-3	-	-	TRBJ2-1	CASSQEWSGAYNEQFF	TGCGCCAGCAGCCAAGAATGGTCGGGGGCCTACAATGAGCAGTTCTTC
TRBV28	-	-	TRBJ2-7	CASSPVTGPWYEQYF	TGTGCCAGCAGCCCTGTAACAGGCCCCTGGTACGAGCAGTACTTC
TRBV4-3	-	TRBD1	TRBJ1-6	CASSREDRGYNSPLHF	TGCGCCAGCAGCCGAGAGGACAGGGGATATAATTCACCCCTCCACTTT
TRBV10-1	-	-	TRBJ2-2	CASSEPRPPVTGELFF	TGCGCCAGCAGTGAGCCCAGACCCCCGGTAACCGGGGAGCTGTTTTTT
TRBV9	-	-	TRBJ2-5	CASSPEGETQYF	TGTGCCAGCAGCCCAGAGGGAGAGACCCAGTACTTC
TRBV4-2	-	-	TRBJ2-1	CASSQEPGRGNEQFF	TGTGCCAGCAGCCAAGAACCTGGGCGAGGCAATGAGCAGTTCTTC
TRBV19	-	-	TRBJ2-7	CASSPWDDAYEQYF	TGTGCCAGTAGTCCCTGGGACGACGCCTACGAGCAGTACTTC
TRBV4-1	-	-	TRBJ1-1	CASSQVDVADEAFF	TGCGCCAGCAGCCAAGTCGATGTGGCAGATGAAGCTTTCTTT
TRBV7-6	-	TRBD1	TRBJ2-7	CASSLGRQGSGYEQYF	TGTGCCAGCAGCTTAGGGAGACAGGGATCCGGTTACGAGCAGTACTTC
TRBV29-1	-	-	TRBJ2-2	CSVEDRTGRTGELFF	TGCAGCGTTGAAGATCGTACAGGGAGGACCGGGGAGCTGTTTTTT
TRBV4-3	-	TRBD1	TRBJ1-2	CASSQEKGAGYGYTF	TGCGCCAGCAGCCAAGAGAAGGGGGCGGGTTATGGCTACACCTTC
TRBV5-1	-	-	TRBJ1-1	CASSLEWNTEAFF	TGCGCCAGCAGCTTGGAGTGGAACACTGAAGCTTTCTTT
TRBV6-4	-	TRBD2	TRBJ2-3	CASSKGLAADTQYF	TGTGCCAGCAGTAAAGGACTAGCTGCAGATACGCAGTATTTT